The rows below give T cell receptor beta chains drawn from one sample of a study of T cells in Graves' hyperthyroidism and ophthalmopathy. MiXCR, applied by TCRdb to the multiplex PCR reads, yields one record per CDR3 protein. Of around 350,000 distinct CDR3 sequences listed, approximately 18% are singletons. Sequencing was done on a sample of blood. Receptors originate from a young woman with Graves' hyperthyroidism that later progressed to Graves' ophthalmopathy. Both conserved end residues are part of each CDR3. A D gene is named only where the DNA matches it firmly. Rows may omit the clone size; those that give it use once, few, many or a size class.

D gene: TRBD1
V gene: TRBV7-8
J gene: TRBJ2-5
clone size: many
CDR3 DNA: TGTGCCAGCAGCCTTCGGGACAGCCGACAAGAGACCCAGTACTTC
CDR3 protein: CASSLRDSRQETQYF

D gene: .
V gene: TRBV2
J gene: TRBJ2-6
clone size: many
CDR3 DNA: TGTGCCAGCAGTGGACAGGGAGGGGCTGGGGCCAACGTCCTGACTTTC
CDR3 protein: CASSGQGGAGANVLTF

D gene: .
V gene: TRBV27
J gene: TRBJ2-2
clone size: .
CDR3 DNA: TGTGCCAGCAGAGCAGGGATTTACGCCGGGGAGCTGTTTTTT
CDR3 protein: CASRAGIYAGELFF

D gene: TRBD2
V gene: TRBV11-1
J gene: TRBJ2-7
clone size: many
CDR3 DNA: TGTGCCAGCAGCCGGGAAAGCGGGGGCACGACCTACGAGCAGTACTTC
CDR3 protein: CASSRESGGTTYEQYF

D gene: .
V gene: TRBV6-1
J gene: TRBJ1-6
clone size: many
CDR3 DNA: TGTGCCAGCAGTGAATTGGGGCGGTTTAATTCACCCCTCCACTTT
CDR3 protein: CASSELGRFNSPLHF

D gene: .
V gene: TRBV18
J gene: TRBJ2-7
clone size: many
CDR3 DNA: TGTGCCAGCTCCCGCGGGACACCAGTCTCCTACGAGCAGTACTTC
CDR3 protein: CASSRGTPVSYEQYF

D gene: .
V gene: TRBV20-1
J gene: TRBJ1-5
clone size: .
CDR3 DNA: TGCAGTGCTAGTGGGCCTCCCTTGAACCAGCCCCAGCATTTT
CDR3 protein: CSASGPPLNQPQHF

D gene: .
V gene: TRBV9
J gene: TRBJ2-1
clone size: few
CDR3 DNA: TGTGCCAGCAGCGTAGACGGGGGGCCCTACAATGAGCAGTTCTTC
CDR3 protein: CASSVDGGPYNEQFF

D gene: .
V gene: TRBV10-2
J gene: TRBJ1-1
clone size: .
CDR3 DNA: TGCGCCAGCAGTGGGAACAGGGTCACTGAAGCTTTCTTT
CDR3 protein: CASSGNRVTEAFF

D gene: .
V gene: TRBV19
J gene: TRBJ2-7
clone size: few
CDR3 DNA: TGTGCACCACAGCTAGCCAAAAGCTCCTACGAGCAGTACTTC
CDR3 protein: CAPQLAKSSYEQYF

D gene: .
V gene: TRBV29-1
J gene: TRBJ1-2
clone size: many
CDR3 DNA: TGCAGCGTTGAAGAGGGGAGAGGCTACACCTTC
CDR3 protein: CSVEEGRGYTF

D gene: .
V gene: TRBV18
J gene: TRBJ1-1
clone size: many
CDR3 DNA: TGTGCCAGCTCACCACGGCAGGGCACCGATGAAGCTTTCTTT
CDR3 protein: CASSPRQGTDEAFF

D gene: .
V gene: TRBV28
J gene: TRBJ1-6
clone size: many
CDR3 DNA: TGTGCCAGCCTACGGGGGGTAGGCTCACCCCTCCACTTT
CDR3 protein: CASLRGVGSPLHF

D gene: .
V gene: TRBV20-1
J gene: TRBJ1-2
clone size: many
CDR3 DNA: TGCAGTGCTGTTACAGGGAGAGGGTATGGCTACACCTTC
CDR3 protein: CSAVTGRGYGYTF

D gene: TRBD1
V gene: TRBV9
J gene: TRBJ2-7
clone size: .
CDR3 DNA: TGTGCCAGCAGCATAACCGGGACAGGGGCTTCCGAGCAGTACTTC
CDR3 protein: CASSITGTGASEQYF

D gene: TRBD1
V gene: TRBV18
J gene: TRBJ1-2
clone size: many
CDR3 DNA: TGTGCCAGCTCACCCAGTCTGCCGGACAGGGAGTATGGCTACACCTTC
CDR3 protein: CASSPSLPDREYGYTF

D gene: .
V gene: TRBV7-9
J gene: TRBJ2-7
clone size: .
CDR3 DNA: TGTGCCAGCAGCGCTCAGGGGAGGTACGAGCAGTACTTC
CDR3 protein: CASSAQGRYEQYF

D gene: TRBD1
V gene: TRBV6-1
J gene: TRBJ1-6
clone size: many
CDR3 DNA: TGTGCCAGCGGGACAGCCAATAATTCACCCCTCCACTTT
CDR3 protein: CASGTANNSPLHF

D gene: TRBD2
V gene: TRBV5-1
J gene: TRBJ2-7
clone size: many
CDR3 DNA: TGCGCCAGCAGCAAACTAGCGGGGGACTCCTACGAGCAGTACTTC
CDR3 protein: CASSKLAGDSYEQYF

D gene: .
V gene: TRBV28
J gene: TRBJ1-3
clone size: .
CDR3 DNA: TGTGCCAGCAGTCTCTACAAAGGGGGAAACACCATATATTTT
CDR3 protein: CASSLYKGGNTIYF

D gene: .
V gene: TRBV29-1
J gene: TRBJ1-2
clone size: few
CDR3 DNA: TGCAGCGTTGAAGAGGGTTTCTACTATGGCTACACCTTC
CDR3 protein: CSVEEGFYYGYTF

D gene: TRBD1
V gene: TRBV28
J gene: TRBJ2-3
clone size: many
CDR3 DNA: TGTGCCAGCAGTCCAGAGACAGGGGTGGGAGATACGCAGTATTTT
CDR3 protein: CASSPETGVGDTQYF

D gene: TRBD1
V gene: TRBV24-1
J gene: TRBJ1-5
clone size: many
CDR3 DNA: TGTGCCACAGCTACAGGGGGCGATCAGCCCCAGCATTTT
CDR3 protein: CATATGGDQPQHF